Below, one TCR beta chain is given with its context. Its cognate antigen is unknown. This sample was included in a study of glioma-infiltrating T cells. Findings of the study overall: Only very few CDR3 sequences appeared in both tissue and blood. Above-expected tissue-blood divergence occurred in all gliomas, most in low-grade ones.

Amplification of TCR alpha and beta CDR3 regions from RNA used iRepertoire nested multiplex PCR. TCRdb processed the multiplex PCR reads anew with MiXCR; each CDR3 protein has one entry. This table has around 170,000 distinct CDR3 sequences, around 40% appearing once. CDR3 length: 12 residues. The germline gives CDR1 MDHEN, CDR2 SYDVKM. Sequencing used glioma tissue, nonneoplastic brain tissue, or PBMCs (not recorded which). The chain has TRBV28 and TRBJ1-5; D possibly corresponds to TRBD1 (5 bases). This TCR derives from a human donor with low-grade glioma or glioblastoma, undergoing nonglioma brain surgery, or in good health (not recorded which). In DNA, the CDR3 is TGTGACAGGATCCGGGTCGAGGGGCCCCAGCATTTT. Encoded protein: CDRIRVEGPQHF.